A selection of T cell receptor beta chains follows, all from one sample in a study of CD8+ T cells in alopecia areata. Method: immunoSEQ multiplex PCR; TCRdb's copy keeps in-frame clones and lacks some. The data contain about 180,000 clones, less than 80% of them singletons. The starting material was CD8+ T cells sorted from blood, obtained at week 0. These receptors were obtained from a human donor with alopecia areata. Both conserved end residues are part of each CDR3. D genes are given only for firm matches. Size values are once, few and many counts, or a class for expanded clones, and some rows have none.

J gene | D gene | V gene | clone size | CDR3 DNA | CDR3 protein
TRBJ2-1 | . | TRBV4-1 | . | TGCGCCAGCAGCCAGGTCTCGTTGGAAAATGAGCAGTTCTTC | CASSQVSLENEQFF
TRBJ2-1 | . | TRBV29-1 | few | TGCAGCGTTGCGGCACCTTACAATGAGCAGTTCTTC | CSVAAPYNEQFF
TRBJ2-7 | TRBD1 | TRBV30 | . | TGTGCCTGGAGTGTAGGACAGGGTGGGTACGAGCAGTACTTC | CAWSVGQGGYEQYF
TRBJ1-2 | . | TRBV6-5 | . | TGTGCCAGCAGTTACTCGCAGGGTGAAGGCTACACCTTC | CASSYSQGEGYTF
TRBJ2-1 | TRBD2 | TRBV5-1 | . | TGCGCCAGCAGCGTGGGCGGGGGTTCAGATGAGCAGTTCTTC | CASSVGGGSDEQFF
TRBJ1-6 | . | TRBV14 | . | TGTGCCAGCAGCCAATCCGGGACGGCACTACCCCTCCACTTT | CASSQSGTALPLHF
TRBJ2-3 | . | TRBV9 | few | TGTGCCAGCAGCGCCTGGACAGATACGCAGTATTTT | CASSAWTDTQYF
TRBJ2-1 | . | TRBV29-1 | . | TGCAGCGTTGGAGGAGAGGGTGAGCAGTTCTTC | CSVGGEGEQFF
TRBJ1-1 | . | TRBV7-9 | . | TGTGCCAGCAGCTTAACTATGTCTAACACTGAAGCTTTCTTT | CASSLTMSNTEAFF
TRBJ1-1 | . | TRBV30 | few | TGTGCCTGGGCTCGACGGACTGAAGCTTTCTTT | CAWARRTEAFF
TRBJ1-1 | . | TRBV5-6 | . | TGTGCCAGCAGGAGCGTCATGGAGACTGAAGCTTTCTTT | CASRSVMETEAFF
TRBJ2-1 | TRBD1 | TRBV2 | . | TGTGCCAGCAGTGAAGGATCAGGGGGCGGTTATGAGCAGTTCTTC | CASSEGSGGGYEQFF
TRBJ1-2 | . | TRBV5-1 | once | TGCGCCAGCAGCTTGGATCGCGGCACCAGGTCCTTTGGTTCCCATGGCTACACCTTC | CASSLDRGTRSFGSHGYTF
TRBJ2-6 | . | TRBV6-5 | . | TGTGCCAGCACATGGGGGGGGGCCAACGTCCTGACTTTC | CASTWGGANVLTF
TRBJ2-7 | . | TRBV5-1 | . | TGCGCCAGCAGCTTGGGACGGCGGGACCCCTACGAGCAGTACTTC | CASSLGRRDPYEQYF
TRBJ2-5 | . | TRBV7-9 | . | TGTGCCAGCAGCTTAAGACTAGGTGCACAAGAGACCCAGTACTTC | CASSLRLGAQETQYF
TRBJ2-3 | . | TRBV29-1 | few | TGCAGCGTTGAGAATAGTCAGAAAACAGATACGCAGTATTTT | CSVENSQKTDTQYF
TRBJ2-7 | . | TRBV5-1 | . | TGCGCCAGCAGCTTGGGGGCATCCTACGAGCAGTACTTC | CASSLGASYEQYF
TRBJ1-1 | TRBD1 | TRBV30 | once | TGTGCCTGGAGTGTACCATCGGGACAGCTTGAAGCTTTCTTT | CAWSVPSGQLEAFF
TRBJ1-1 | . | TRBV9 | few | TGTGCCAGCAGCGCTCGGGGGGCTCGTGGAACTGAAGCTTTCTTT | CASSARGARGTEAFF
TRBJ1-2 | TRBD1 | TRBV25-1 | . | TGTGCCAGCAGGCCCACTTTCGGACAGGGATCCTATGGCTACACCTTC | CASRPTFGQGSYGYTF
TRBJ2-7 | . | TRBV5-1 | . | TGCGCCAGCAGAGGCGCCGCAGACTCCTACGAGCAGTACTTC | CASRGAADSYEQYF
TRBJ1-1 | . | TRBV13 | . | TGTGCCAGCAGTCCCAGGGACAACGCTTTCTTT | CASSPRDNAFF
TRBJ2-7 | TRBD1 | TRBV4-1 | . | TGCGCCAGCAGCCAAGAAAAAGGCAGGGGGTACGAGCAGTACTTC | CASSQEKGRGYEQYF
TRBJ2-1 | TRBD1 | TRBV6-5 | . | TGTGCCAGCAGTGACTGGACAGGGATGGGTAATGAGCAGTTCTTC | CASSDWTGMGNEQFF
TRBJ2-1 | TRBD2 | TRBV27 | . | TGTGCCAGTAGCGGGGGATACTACAATGAGCAGTTCTTC | CASSGGYYNEQFF
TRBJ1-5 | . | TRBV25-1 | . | TGTGCCAGCAGTGAGTCTGGGGGGGTCAATCAGCCCCAGCATTTT | CASSESGGVNQPQHF
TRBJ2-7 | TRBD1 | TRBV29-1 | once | TGCAGCGTTGAAGATTGTATCTTGGACAGGGGAATTCTGGACGAGCAGTACTTC | CSVEDCILDRGILDEQYF
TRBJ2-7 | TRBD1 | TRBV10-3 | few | TGTGCCATCAGTGCGGGAGGGACAGGGGACTACGAGCAGTACTTC | CAISAGGTGDYEQYF
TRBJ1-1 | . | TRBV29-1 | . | TGCAGCGTTGCAGGTGGGGCCACTGAAGCTTTCTTT | CSVAGGATEAFF
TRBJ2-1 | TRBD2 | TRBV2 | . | TGTGCCAGCATGTGGGAGGGATACAATGAGCAGTTCTTC | CASMWEGYNEQFF
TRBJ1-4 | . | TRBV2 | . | TGTGCCAGCAGTGATCGAGGGGGGACTAATGAAAAACTGTTTTTT | CASSDRGGTNEKLFF
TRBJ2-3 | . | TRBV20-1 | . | TGCAGTCCCTCTACGCAGTATTTT | CSPSTQYF